This T cell receptor (beta chain) was recorded in a study of a mutant IDH1 vaccine in newly diagnosed glioma. For the study at large: Of treated patients, around 62% were men and roughly 38% women, averaging around 44 years. Most had both radiotherapy and temozolomide beforehand; others had only one. V12 fell at week 35 and V13, the study end, at week 47.

On this clone itself: Its antigen is not known.

Time point in this sample: week 35, safety follow-up. One vaccine dose held 300 ug of mutant IDH1 20-mer peptide and came with topical imiquimod. This CDR3 has 15 residues. V was pared by 2 bases and J by 3 bases, with 14 bases between. The germline V gene encodes CDR1 LGHNA and CDR2 YNFKEQ. Using immunoSEQ multiplex PCR, the repertoire was profiled, and TCRdb retains in-frame clones only, with some absent. This sample carries some 48,000 clones, 65% to 85% of them seen once, and the ten largest clones take 5.5% to 8.5%. The specimen comprised PBMCs, sampled from a glioma patient whose treatment included an IDH1 peptide vaccine. The source of this sequence is a man aged 35-49 years with glioma. The chain is built from TRBV4-2 and TRBJ2-7, with a possible D match to TRBD2 (7 bases). The CDR3 DNA reads as TGTGCCAGCAGCCAATCAGCAGGGGACTACTACGAGCAGTACTTC. Protein sequence: CASSQSAGDYYEQYF.